The rows below give T cell receptor beta chains drawn from one sample of a study of cytomegalovirus exposure and HLA in healthy donors. Profiling relied on immunoSEQ multiplex PCR, and the TCRdb table lists in-frame clones only, not all of them. Among about 100,000 clones listed, around four fifths were seen once. The sample was PBMCs. The origin of the receptors is an older woman in good health and CMV-seronegative. Each CDR3 is given with its conserved first and last residue. Each record gives: J gene, V gene, CDR3 protein.

J: TRBJ2-7
V: TRBV5-6
CDR3: CASSLSWGSIHEQYF

J: TRBJ2-7
V: TRBV7-9
CDR3: CASSLTATYEQYF

J: TRBJ2-7
V: TRBV7-9
CDR3: CASSSGQGIYEQYF

J: TRBJ2-2
V: TRBV7-9
CDR3: CASSSGQGRGELFF

J: TRBJ2-7
V: TRBV5-1
CDR3: CASSNHYEQYF

J: TRBJ2-4
V: TRBV6-5
CDR3: CASSYDGEAKNIQYF

J: TRBJ2-5
V: TRBV2
CDR3: CASRTGTSGGAPQETQYF

J: TRBJ1-3
V: TRBV4-2
CDR3: CASSQEGQGSIGNTIYF

J: TRBJ2-5
V: TRBV7-2
CDR3: CASSSEETQYF

J: TRBJ2-1
V: TRBV11-2
CDR3: CASSLQGLHNNEQFF

J: TRBJ2-1
V: TRBV18
CDR3: CASSPRGTSVQSSYNEQFF

J: TRBJ2-1
V: TRBV6-5
CDR3: CASSYGGDEQFF

J: TRBJ1-4
V: TRBV6-1
CDR3: CASSDPGQGYNEKLFF

J: TRBJ1-2
V: TRBV19
CDR3: CASDSVDRTTYGYTF

J: TRBJ1-4
V: TRBV5-4
CDR3: CASSLRTGRTEELFF

J: TRBJ2-3
V: TRBV6-5
CDR3: CASRTGQGADTQYF

J: TRBJ2-6
V: TRBV5-4
CDR3: CASSHPLMTGSGANVLTF

J: TRBJ2-7
V: TRBV7-2
CDR3: CASSLTYEQYF

J: TRBJ1-1
V: TRBV7-9
CDR3: CASSLASRGTEAFF

J: TRBJ1-1
V: TRBV9
CDR3: CASSPGGGLPEAFF

J: TRBJ2-5
V: TRBV29-1
CDR3: CSELAWRDQETQYF

J: TRBJ1-1
V: TRBV5-1
CDR3: CASSTIPGQGVNTEAFF

J: TRBJ1-2
V: TRBV30
CDR3: CASQTGGDYGYTF

J: TRBJ1-6
V: TRBV9
CDR3: CASSAAAGSSPLHF

J: TRBJ1-6
V: TRBV5-4
CDR3: CASSLAVPNSPLHF

J: TRBJ2-2
V: TRBV6-5
CDR3: CASRQTGELFF

J: TRBJ1-1
V: TRBV10-3
CDR3: CAISVGQENTEAFF

J: TRBJ1-3
V: TRBV5-6
CDR3: CASSFEALTGNTIYF

J: TRBJ2-7
V: TRBV6-5
CDR3: CASSPQGEANEQYF

J: TRBJ1-5
V: TRBV6-5
CDR3: CTSSSDRESNQPQHF

J: TRBJ2-2
V: TRBV19
CDR3: CASSIYGSPTGELFF

J: TRBJ2-1
V: TRBV5-5
CDR3: CASKGTSGSNEQFF

J: TRBJ1-2
V: TRBV7-9
CDR3: CASSLDVWSNYGYTF

J: TRBJ2-7
V: TRBV6-5
CDR3: CASSRQGSSSYEQYF

J: TRBJ1-2
V: TRBV2
CDR3: CASSRTGSGYGYTF

J: TRBJ2-3
V: TRBV13
CDR3: CASSPRTSGTNTDTQYF

J: TRBJ2-5
V: TRBV5-6
CDR3: CASRGAGGQETQYF

J: TRBJ2-7
V: TRBV7-9
CDR3: CASALDTENEQYF

J: TRBJ2-3
V: TRBV27
CDR3: CASKSSGTDTQYF

J: TRBJ1-4
V: TRBV19
CDR3: CASSTDRHNEKLFF

J: TRBJ1-2
V: TRBV5-1
CDR3: CASSLLGRGRRDYGYTF

J: TRBJ1-5
V: TRBV7-2
CDR3: CASSLQGNQPQHF

J: TRBJ2-7
V: TRBV27
CDR3: CASSPAGSGSYEQYF

J: TRBJ2-7
V: TRBV6-1
CDR3: CASTELSFPYGQYF

J: TRBJ2-7
V: TRBV27
CDR3: CASSRTAGTSESYEQYF

J: TRBJ2-7
V: TRBV5-1
CDR3: CASSLEGTGYEQYF

J: TRBJ2-7
V: TRBV20-1
CDR3: CSAIDRGARYF

J: TRBJ2-5
V: TRBV18
CDR3: CASSPMGQQETQYF

J: TRBJ1-5
V: TRBV28
CDR3: CASSLSQAQPQHF

J: TRBJ2-7
V: TRBV7-9
CDR3: CASSFLGSSSYEQYF

J: TRBJ2-1
V: TRBV2
CDR3: CASSEPQSRTSGSMGYNEQFF

J: TRBJ2-7
V: TRBV29-1
CDR3: CSVRKDSISYEQCF

J: TRBJ1-2
V: TRBV28
CDR3: CASSSGQGNGYTF

J: TRBJ2-7
V: TRBV7-2
CDR3: CASSLGQGAYEQYF

J: TRBJ2-7
V: TRBV5-6
CDR3: CASSLPTGGGYEQYF

J: TRBJ2-1
V: TRBV28
CDR3: CASTRPPPGGKNEQFF

J: TRBJ1-5
V: TRBV5-5
CDR3: CASSLLESNQPQHF

J: TRBJ2-7
V: TRBV30
CDR3: CAWSAGTPEQYF